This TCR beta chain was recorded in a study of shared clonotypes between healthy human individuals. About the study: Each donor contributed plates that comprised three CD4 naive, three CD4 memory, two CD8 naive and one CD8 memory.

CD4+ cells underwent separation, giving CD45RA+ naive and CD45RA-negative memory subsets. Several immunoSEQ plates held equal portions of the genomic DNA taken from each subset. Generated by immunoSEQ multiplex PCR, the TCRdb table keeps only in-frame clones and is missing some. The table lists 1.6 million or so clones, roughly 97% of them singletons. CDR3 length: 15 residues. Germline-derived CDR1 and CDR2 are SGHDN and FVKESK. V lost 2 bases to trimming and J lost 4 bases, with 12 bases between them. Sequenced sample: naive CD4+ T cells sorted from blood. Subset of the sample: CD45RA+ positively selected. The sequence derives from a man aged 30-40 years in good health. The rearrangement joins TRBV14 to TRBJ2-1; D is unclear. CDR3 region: CASSQRHRSYNEQFF. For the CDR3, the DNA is TGTGCCAGCAGCCAAAGACATCGGTCTTACAATGAGCAGTTCTTC.